This TCR beta chain was identified during a study of T cells in Graves' hyperthyroidism and ophthalmopathy. General study findings and limits: Blood held most thyroid clonotypes expanded above 0.001 frequency.

Details on this clonotype: Its antigen remains unidentified.

Per the germline V gene, CDR1 is GTSNPN and CDR2 is SVGIG (reference sequence). V gave up 0 bases and J gave up 8 bases, with 13 bases separating them. This CDR3 contains 14 residues. Patients aged 18 to 65 had newly diagnosed hyperthyroidism that had lasted under 2 months. Authors of the study amplified TCR beta CDR3 regions from RNA transcripts. An initial round of RT-PCR targeting the TCR CDR3 relied on the HTBI primer set. TCRdb processed the multiplex PCR reads anew with MiXCR; each CDR3 protein has one entry. The data show more than 300,000 distinct CDR3 sequences, about a sixth seen once. The chain joins TRBV30 to TRBJ2-2; D gene unclear. Sequencing was carried out using blood. The receptor comes from a woman in her twenties or thirties with Graves' hyperthyroidism that later progressed to Graves' ophthalmopathy. The CDR3 reads CAWSVRLTSGELFF. Written as DNA, the CDR3 is TGTGCCTGGAGTGTAAGGTTAACCTCGGGGGAGCTGTTTTTT.